Listed here are 31 T cell receptor beta chains from one sample, sequenced in a study of OX40 agonist ivuxolimab in advanced cancers. TCRdb's table, derived via immunoSEQ multiplex PCR, lists solely in-frame clones and lacks some. The sample records tens of thousands of clones, more than 75% being singletons. The sequencing here drew on CD4+ or CD8+ T cells sorted from blood, taken in a trial of the OX40 agonist ivuxolimab. Every receptor here comes from an adult with an advanced solid tumor such as melanoma, head and neck, liver or kidney cancer.

This rearrangement joins TRBV5-1 to TRBJ1-2; D not resolved. The CDR3 covers 11 residues. V lost 8 bases and J lost 8, with 13 bases in between. Germline CDR1 SGHRS, CDR2 YFSETQ. The CDR3 loop reads CASWSVDGYTF. The CDR3 nucleotides read TGCGCCAGTTGGTCGGTGGACGGCTACACCTTC.

The genes are TRBV5-4 and TRBJ1-1, with TRBD1 matching over 9 bases. CDR1 SGHNT and CDR2 YYREEE come from the germline V gene (reference sequence). This CDR3 spans 15 amino acids. V lost 5 bases and J lost 4; bases outside the gene matches: 9. CDR3 amino acids: CASRRGTGRGTEAFF. The CDR3 coding sequence is TGTGCCAGCAGGAGGGGGACAGGGAGGGGCACTGAAGCTTTCTTT.

The rearrangement joins TRBV6-6 to TRBJ2-7; D gene ambiguous. Germline V gene sequence: CDR1 MNHNY, CDR2 SVGAGI (reference sequence). Trimming shortened V by 5 bases and J by 0 bases, and 8 bases separated the two germline ends. This CDR3 contains 13 residues. CDR3 nucleotide sequence: TGTGCCAGCAGTCCAGGTCGCTCCTACGAGCAGTACGTC. It specifies CASSPGRSYEQYV.

The rearrangement links TRBV10-2 to TRBJ2-7; D is unresolved. This CDR3 comprises 16 residues. Per germline, CDR1 WSHSY and CDR2 SAAADI. V shed 3 bases and J shed 7 bases, with 22 bases lying between them. CDR3 coding DNA: TGCGCCAGCAGTGAATGGGCTCCTACTAATTCCGGGGAGCAGTACTTC. Protein: CASSEWAPTNSGEQYF.

The chain couples TRBV10-3 to TRBJ2-7; D not certain. CDR1 ENHRY and CDR2 SYGVKD come from the germline V gene. V was cut by 6 bases and J by 7 bases, with 10 bases left in between. The CDR3 totals 11 residues. In nucleotides, the CDR3 is TGTGCCATCAGGGAAGAGTCGGAGCAGTACTTC. The encoded protein is CAIREESEQYF.

V gene TRBV6-5 combines with J gene TRBJ2-7; D perhaps matches TRBD1 (5 bases). The CDR3 has 14 amino acids. Germline loops: CDR1 MNHEY, CDR2 SVGAGI. With 2 bases removed from V and 1 base from J, the gap between germline ends came to 9 bases. This CDR3 reads CASSYRGNSYEQYF. The CDR3 DNA reads TGTGCCAGCAGTTACAGGGGCAATTCCTACGAGCAGTACTTC.

The chain links TRBV7-9 to TRBJ2-3, with unresolved D. The V end lost 1 base, the J end lost 6 bases, and 5 bases lay between the germline ends. The CDR3 is made up of 12 amino acids. Germline assignment: CDR1 SEHNR and CDR2 FQNEAQ (reference sequence). CDR3 DNA sequence: TGTGCCAGCAGCTTAGAGACCGATACGCAGTATTTT. It codes for CASSLETDTQYF. Combining the CDR3 with reference TRBV7-9 and TRBJ2-3 gives the whole variable domain DTGVSQNPRHKITKRGQNVTFRCDPISEHNRLYWYRQTLGQGPEFLTYFQNEAQLEKSRLLSDRFSAERPKGSFSTLEIQRTEQGDSAMYLCASSLETDTQYFGPGTRLTVL.

This chain uses TRBV6-6 with TRBJ2-7, with TRBD2 matching over 7 bases. The J segment lost 4 bases and the V segment lost 4 bases, leaving 7 bases of the junction unmatched. Germline loops: CDR1 MNHNY, CDR2 SVGAGI (reference sequence). The CDR3 sequence is 14 residues long. The CDR3 region is CASSSGGRAYEQYF. CDR3 in DNA: TGTGCCAGCAGTTCTGGCGGGAGAGCTTACGAGCAGTACTTC.

J is TRBJ1-4 and V is TRBV7-9; 11 nucleotides agree with TRBD1. CDR3 length: 17 amino acids. With 2 bases clipped from V and 0 bases from J, the junction kept 2 bases outside the gene matches. Germline lookup yields CDR1 SEHNR and CDR2 FQNEAQ (reference sequence). This CDR3 is CASSLWGQGATNEKLFF. The CDR3 bases are TGTGCCAGCAGCTTATGGGGACAGGGGGCAACTAATGAAAAACTGTTTTTT.

The chain is built from TRBV11-2 and TRBJ2-3, with 7 bases lining up with TRBD1. The V gene end was trimmed by 5 bases and the J gene end by 0 bases; junction bases not matched to a gene: 5. This CDR3 region has 15 residues. Germline V gene sequence: CDR1 SGHAT, CDR2 FQNNGV. CDR3 residues: CASSQWDSSTDTQYF. The DNA for the CDR3 is TGTGCCAGCAGCCAGTGGGACAGCAGCACAGATACGCAGTATTTT.

The chain combines TRBV10-3 with TRBJ2-5; TRBD1 aligns across 9 bases. V lost 4 bases to trimming and J lost 3 bases; unmatched junction nucleotides: 0. CDR3 length equals 13 residues. Germline CDR1 and CDR2: ENHRY and SYGVKD. The CDR3 protein is CAISGTGEETQYF. DNA for the CDR3: TGTGCCATCAGTGGGACAGGGGAAGAGACCCAGTACTTC.

The chain joins TRBV4-3 to TRBJ2-1, with unresolved D. The CDR3 totals 13 residues. Trimming shortened V by 0 bases and J by 7 bases, and 7 bases separated the two germline ends. Germline V gene data show CDR1 as LGHNA and CDR2 as YSLEER. CDR3 coding DNA: TGCGCCAGCAGCCAAGATCGAGCAAATGAGCAGTTCTTC. Translated, it gives CASSQDRANEQFF.

The rearrangement uses TRBV4-1 and TRBJ2-7; D call uncertain. The V gene's germline CDR1 is MGHRA and CDR2 YSYEKL. Trimming took off 3 bases at V and 5 bases at J, with 14 bases between the two ends. The CDR3 spans 14 residues. This CDR3 is CASSHPWTTNEQYF. CDR3 coding DNA: TGCGCCAGCAGCCACCCTTGGACCACCAACGAGCAGTACTTC.

This chain connects TRBV9 to TRBJ1-3, with D possibly TRBD1 on 5 matching bases. Trimming cost V 3 bases and J 9 bases, with 19 bases left between them. The CDR3 has 15 residues. CDR1 is SGDLS and CDR2 is YYNGEE in the germline V gene. The CDR3 region is CASSAGGDLRGTIYF. CDR3 nucleotide sequence: TGTGCCAGCAGCGCCGGGGGGGACCTCCGGGGCACCATATATTTT. The full variable domain, with the rest looked up from reference TRBV9 and TRBJ1-3, is DSGVTQTPKHLITATGQRVTLRCSPRSGDLSVYWYQQSLDQGLQFLIQYYNGEERAKGNILERFSAQQFPDLHSELNLSSLELGDSALYFCASSAGGDLRGTIYFGEGSWLTVV.

The genes are TRBV18 and TRBJ1-4; TRBD1 might be the D (5 bases). This CDR3 has 18 residues. The germline CDR1 and CDR2 sequences are KGHSH and LQKENI. Between the trimmed V and J ends, which lost 4 bases and 0 bases, there was a span of 18 bases. The CDR3 nucleotides are TGTGCCAGCTCACAAGGGACGTACACACGATCAACTAATGAAAAACTGTTTTTT. Amino acid sequence: CASSQGTYTRSTNEKLFF.

CDR3 bases: TGTGCCAGCAGCTTAGATGGGAGATGGAATGAGCAGTTCTTC. This codes for CASSLDGRWNEQFF. The J gene is TRBJ2-1, the V gene TRBV11-3; maybe TRBD2 (5 bases). The CDR3 runs to 14 residues. Trimming removed 0 bases from V and 7 bases from J, with 10 bases in between. Per germline, CDR1 SGHNT and CDR2 YENEEA.

This clone turned up a few times. The chain couples TRBV7-9 to TRBJ2-5; 9 nucleotides match TRBD2. CDR1 is SEHNR and CDR2 is FQNEAQ in the germline V gene (reference sequence). V lost 1 base to trimming and J lost 5 bases; unmatched junction nucleotides: 5. The CDR3 contains 15 residues. The CDR3 loop reads CASSLGGGARETQYF. Here the CDR3 DNA reads TGTGCCAGCAGCTTAGGCGGGGGGGCCCGGGAGACCCAGTACTTC.

This chain connects TRBV6-1 to TRBJ1-2; D unclear. Trimming removed 2 bases at V and 7 bases at J, with 14 bases between. Germline CDR1 reads MNHNS; CDR2 reads SASEGT. The CDR3 has 14 residues. The CDR3: CASSESGAGRGYTF. CDR3 nucleotides: TGTGCCAGCAGTGAAAGTGGTGCGGGTCGTGGCTACACCTTC.

The chain joins TRBV6-5 to TRBJ2-7; TRBD2 matches at 8 bases. V was pared by 9 bases and J by 6 bases, with 1 base of the junction left unmatched. There are 10 residues in the CDR3. Germline CDR1 and CDR2: MNHEY and SVGAGI. The CDR3 DNA reads TGTGCCAGACGGGGGGGCGAGCAGTACGTC. Protein: CARRGGEQYV.

The chain employs TRBV11-3 and TRBJ2-3, with D unresolved. The germline V gene encodes CDR1 SGHNT and CDR2 YENEEA. The CDR3 length is 15 residues. V gave up 2 bases and J gave up 0 bases, with 9 bases separating them. The CDR3 nucleotides read TGTGCCAGCAGCTTAAATGGCGGTAGCACAGATACGCAGTATTTT. The encoded protein is CASSLNGGSTDTQYF.

The J gene is TRBJ1-5, the V gene TRBV2; 7 bases match TRBD1. Germline V lookup: CDR1 SNHLY, CDR2 FYNNEI. The CDR3 length is 14 residues. Trimming removed 4 bases from V and 11 bases from J; junction bases left unmatched: 11. This CDR3 is CASSVWDSPRAQHF. The DNA of the CDR3 is TGTGCCAGCAGTGTCTGGGACAGTCCCCGAGCCCAGCATTTT.

The chain uses TRBV7-9 and TRBJ1-2, with TRBD1 as a possible D gene (6 bases). Between the trimmed V and J ends, which lost 5 bases and 5 bases, there was a span of 30 bases. CDR1 SEHNR and CDR2 FQNEAQ come from the germline V gene (reference sequence). The CDR3 runs 19 residues. The CDR3 coding sequence is TGTGCCAGCAGCCTACTCCTTATCGGGGGGCCTTCTTCAGCATATGGCTACACCTTC. Protein: CASSLLLIGGPSSAYGYTF.

CDR3 sequence reads: CASSISLRRSTDTQYF. In DNA, the CDR3 is TGTGCCAGTAGTATCAGCCTCCGACGCAGCACAGATACGCAGTATTTT. This rearrangement joins TRBV19 to TRBJ2-3; no reliable D call. The germline gives CDR1 LNHDA, CDR2 SQIVND (reference sequence). V lost 3 bases to trimming and J lost 0 bases, with 13 bases between them. The CDR3 length is 16 residues. The full variable domain, its missing parts supplied by reference TRBV19 and TRBJ2-3, is DGGITQSPKYLFRKEGQNVTLSCEQNLNHDAMYWYRQDPGQGLRLIYYSQIVNDFQKGDIAEGYSVSREKKESFPLTVTSAQKNPTAFYLCASSISLRRSTDTQYFGPGTRLTVL.

This rearrangement joins TRBV18 to TRBJ1-5, with D perhaps matching TRBD1 (6 bases). The CDR3 consists of 16 residues. Trimming removed 2 bases at V and 2 bases at J, with 13 bases between. Germline V gives CDR1 KGHSH, CDR2 LQKENI. In nucleotides, the CDR3 is TGTGCCAGCTCACCAAGGGGGGTCGGGCGCAATCAGCCCCAGCATTTT. Translating it yields CASSPRGVGRNQPQHF.

On this clone: At the DNA level, this CDR3 is encoded by other sequences in the same sample as well. The CDR3 DNA reads TGTGCCAGCAGTCCTCACTCCAGCGGGGGATACAATGAGCAGTTCTTC. It codes for CASSPHSSGGYNEQFF. The chain couples TRBV27 to TRBJ2-1, with 8 bases aligning to TRBD2. The germline CDR1 and CDR2 sequences are MNHEY and SMNVEV (reference sequence). The V and J ends lost 5 bases and 4 bases, in that order; junction bases with no gene match: 10. The CDR3 sequence is 16 residues long.

The sample holds one count of this clone. V and J are TRBV10-1 and TRBJ2-5; no reliable D call. CDR1 and CDR2 (germline): WNHNN, SYGVQD (reference sequence). The CDR3 is 11 residues long. V gave up 4 bases and J gave up 4 bases, with 4 bases separating them. Here the CDR3 reads CASSAGETQYF. CDR3 in DNA: TGCGCCAGCAGTGCTGGAGAGACCCAGTACTTC.

This clone was counted between two and nine times. The V call is TRBV6-5, the J call TRBJ2-3; a weak D match, TRBD2 (7 bases). The V end was cut by 6 bases, the J end by 1 base, with 14 bases between. The germline V gene encodes CDR1 MNHEY and CDR2 SVGAGI. The CDR3 extends over 15 amino acids. CDR3 DNA sequence: TGTGCCAGCAGCCAACGGGGGGCCGGCACAGATACGCAGTATTTT. It codes for CASSQRGAGTDTQYF.

The chain combines TRBV6-5 with TRBJ2-2; D is unclear. CDR1 is MNHEY, CDR2 SVGAGI, per germline. V was pared by 6 bases and J by 0 bases, with 5 bases between. This CDR3 comprises 13 residues. The CDR3 reads CASSRTNTGELFF. CDR3 DNA: TGTGCCAGCAGCCGGACGAACACCGGGGAGCTGTTTTTT.

The chain recombines TRBV19 with TRBJ2-1; maybe TRBD2 (6 bases). The CDR3 is made up of 15 amino acids. Trimming stripped 2 bases from V and 6 bases from J, with 14 bases between. Germline CDR1 and CDR2: LNHDA and SQIVND (reference sequence). The DNA for the CDR3 is TGTGCCAGTAGTATAAGACCGGGAGTAGGCAATGAGCAGTTCTTC. Encoded protein: CASSIRPGVGNEQFF.

V is TRBV25-1 and J is TRBJ2-1; D is perhaps TRBD1 (6 bases). V lost 4 bases, J lost 4 bases, and 17 bases lay in between. This CDR3 has 16 amino acids. CDR1 is MGHDK and CDR2 is SYGVNS in the germline V gene. For the CDR3, the DNA is TGTGCCAGCAGTGGACCCGGGACAACATCTTACAATGAGCAGTTCTTC. Translation gives CASSGPGTTSYNEQFF.

V usage is TRBV5-1 and J usage is TRBJ2-5; 10 bases line up with TRBD2. This CDR3 comprises 16 residues. Germline V gene lookup returns CDR1 SGHRS and CDR2 YFSETQ. Trimming took 0 bases from V and 1 from J; bases not matched to a gene: 3. This CDR3 is CASSLGTSGAQETQYF. DNA for the CDR3: TGCGCCAGCAGCTTGGGGACTAGCGGAGCCCAAGAGACCCAGTACTTC.